This entry describes one T cell receptor beta chain. Specified time point: baseline, week 1 (first vaccination visit). As for treatment: pre-vaccination baseline after standard-of-care therapy. Those who donated had recent WHO grade 3 or 4 IDH1-mutant, ATRX-lost astrocytomas. This sample stems from a study of a mutant IDH1 vaccine in newly diagnosed glioma. Study-wide context: Previous care, which was radiotherapy, temozolomide, or both, most often involved both.

Sequencing was performed with immunoSEQ multiplex PCR; in TCRdb, only in-frame clones are kept and a portion is missing. Altogether 75,000 to 100,000 clones are present, roughly 90% being singletons, with the ten largest covering roughly 0.58%. The CDR3 totals 14 residues. Germline V gene sequence: CDR1 SGHRS, CDR2 YFSETQ. Trimming cost V 7 bases and J 5 bases; bases outside gene matches: 8. The rearrangement links TRBV5-1 to TRBJ2-7; 11 nucleotides match TRBD2. This receptor was taken from a woman aged 45-60 years with glioma. The sample here was PBMCs, taken from a glioma patient treated with radiotherapy, temozolomide or both. The CDR3 loop reads CASGPLAGGHEQYF. CDR3 bases: TGCGCCAGCGGCCCTCTAGCGGGAGGACACGAGCAGTACTTC.